This T cell receptor (beta chain) stems from a study of T-cell reconstitution after alpha-beta-depleted transplantation in children. TCRbeta library construction was performed incorporating unique molecular identifiers. TCRdb called the PCR reads again in MiXCR, with one record for every CDR3 protein. The sample lists around 240,000 distinct CDR3 sequences, over 9.5% occurring once. CDR3 length: 10 residues. V shed 5 bases and J shed 16 bases, with 15 bases lying between them. CDR1 and CDR2 (germline): DFQATT, SNEGSKA (reference sequence). This clonotype was observed a handful of times. This rearrangement joins TRBV20-1 to TRBJ2-1; TRBD2 is a possible D gene (7 bases). Source: PBMCs from the stem cell graft donor, taken from the stem cell graft. The receptor was derived from a human donor who donated a stem cell graft to a child with SCID. CDR3 sequence (DNA): TGCAGTGCTGTCGGGGGGCTTGGTTTCTTC. This sequence encodes CSAVGGLGFF.